This T cell receptor beta chain was identified in a study of radiation and T cells in renal cell carcinoma. General study points: Top 100 clonotypes averaged about 50% in irradiated versus about 45% in nephrectomy-only tumors.

This clone was recorded once. Its antigen is currently unknown. CDR1 and CDR2 from the germline V gene are SNHLY and FYNNEI. The CDR3 runs to 14 residues. V shed 6 bases and J shed 4 bases, with 10 bases lying between them. The protocol was immunoSEQ multiplex PCR, while the TCRdb copy is restricted to in-frame clones and leaves out a portion. The sample holds approximately 12,000 clones, about 61% seen once. Treatment in this sample: treatment-naive control, cytoreductive nephrectomy. This sample comprised tumor tissue, obtained from a patient whose treatment was nephrectomy without radiotherapy. The source of this sequence is a woman aged 80 or older with renal cell carcinoma. The J gene is TRBJ2-6, the V gene TRBV2; D is unclear. The CDR3 sequence: CASSPPPGANVLTF. For the CDR3, the DNA is TGTGCCAGCAGCCCGCCGCCCGGGGCCAACGTCCTGACTTTC.